These 6 T cell receptor beta chains originate from one sample sequenced in a study of blood T cell repertoires in COVID-19. This table comes from immunoSEQ multiplex PCR, and its TCRdb copy is limited to in-frame clones, with some not included. Of fewer than 300,000 clones listed, around 84% are singletons. Input material: peripheral blood. The origin of the receptors is a human donor with COVID-19, enrolled during active disease. The donor label of this sample is uncertain.

The chain links TRBV28 to TRBJ2-7, with 8 bases identical to TRBD2. J gave up 2 bases and V 3 bases, and 6 bases lay outside the gene matches. This CDR3 has 15 residues. Germline-derived CDR1 and CDR2 are MDHEN and SYDVKM. CDR3 residues: CASSFPAGGTYEQYF. The CDR3 DNA follows: TGTGCCAGCAGTTTCCCGGCGGGGGGTACCTACGAGCAGTACTTC. Complete variable domain (other parts from reference TRBV28 and TRBJ2-7): DVKVTQSSRYLVKRTGEKVFLECVQDMDHENMFWYRQDPGLGLRLIYFSYDVKMKEKGDIPEGYSVSREKKERFSLILESASTNQTSMYLCASSFPAGGTYEQYFGPGTRLTVT.

This clone was detected only once. This chain connects TRBV5-1 to TRBJ2-4; 9 bases are shared with TRBD1. The CDR3 is 14 residues long. V dropped 4 bases and J dropped 6; count of bases not matched to a gene: 5. Germline V gene data show CDR1 as SGHRS and CDR2 as YFSETQ. The CDR3 nucleotides read TGCGCCAGCAGCCAACAGGACAGGGGAAACATTCAGTACTTC. It encodes CASSQQDRGNIQYF. The full variable domain, with the rest looked up from reference TRBV5-1 and TRBJ2-4, is KAGVTQTPRYLIKTRGQQVTLSCSPISGHRSVSWYQQTPGQGLQFLFEYFSETQRNKGNFPGRFSGRQFSNSRSEMNVSTLELGDSALYLCASSQQDRGNIQYFGAGTRLSVL.

The DNA for the CDR3 is TGTGCCAGCAGTCAAGGGGGAGCGTCTATCCACTTT. Translating gives CASSQGGASIHF. V and J are TRBV5-4 and TRBJ1-6; D might be TRBD1 (6 bases). V lost 5 bases and J 17 bases, leaving 17 bases between the germline ends. The CDR3 is 12 residues long. Per the germline V gene, CDR1 is SGHNT and CDR2 is YYREEE (reference sequence).

The chain has TRBV10-3 and TRBJ2-3; maybe TRBD2 (6 bases). The germline V and J ends were trimmed by 0 bases and 0 bases, with 10 bases remaining between them. This CDR3 region has 16 residues. The germline V gene encodes CDR1 ENHRY and CDR2 SYGVKD. CDR3 bases: TGTGCCATCAGTGAGTCGGGACTCCCTAGCACAGATACGCAGTATTTT. This gives the protein CAISESGLPSTDTQYF.

The V and J genes are TRBV28 and TRBJ2-1; 13 nucleotides agree with TRBD2. CDR3 length equals 16 residues. CDR1 is MDHEN, CDR2 SYDVKM, per germline. V shed 4 bases and J 8 bases; nucleotides not matched to a gene: 8. CDR3 protein: CASSSAGTSGVYEQFF. DNA of the CDR3: TGTGCCAGCAGTTCGGCCGGGACTAGCGGGGTCTATGAGCAGTTCTTC.

V usage is TRBV7-9 and J usage is TRBJ2-1; TRBD2 agrees at 7 bases. The germline CDR1 and CDR2 sequences are SEHNR and FQNEAQ (reference sequence). The CDR3 length is 16 residues. J lost 12 bases, V lost 1 base, and 15 bases had no gene match. The CDR3 DNA reads as TGTGCCAGCAGCTTAGACATCGGCGGGAGTTTTGGGGGGCAGTTCTTC. This encodes CASSLDIGGSFGGQFF. Complete variable domain (other parts from reference TRBV7-9 and TRBJ2-1): DTGVSQNPRHKITKRGQNVTFRCDPISEHNRLYWYRQTLGQGPEFLTYFQNEAQLEKSRLLSDRFSAERPKGSFSTLEIQRTEQGDSAMYLCASSLDIGGSFGGQFFGPGTRLTVL.